These 5 T cell receptor beta chains were all obtained from the same sample, sequenced in a study of CD8+CD57+ T cells in acquired aplastic anemia. The template for TCR beta VDJ and CDR3 sequence profiling was genomic DNA. From the reads, TCRdb called clonotypes with MiXCR, one entry per CDR3 protein. Among roughly 160,000 distinct CDR3 sequences listed, roughly two thirds were seen once. Before being chosen for sequencing, patients had shown CD8+CD57+ cell expansion by flow cytometry. Sequencing was done on a sample of sorted CD4+, CD8+, or CD8+CD57+ T cells (not recorded which) from PBMCs. These TCRs come from a human donor with aplastic anemia.

This clonotype has only one observation. The rearrangement uses TRBV7-2 and TRBJ1-2; TRBD1 matches at 7 bases. CDR3 length: 13 residues. Germline-derived CDR1 and CDR2 are SGHTA and FQGNSA. Losses at the gene ends were 8 bases for V and 4 bases for J; bases not matched to a gene: 7. The CDR3, as DNA: TGTGCCAGCTCGAGGGGGCGAGTCTATGGCTACACCTTC. Its protein is CASSRGRVYGYTF.

V usage is TRBV19 and J usage is TRBJ1-2, with 8 bases that match TRBD1. CDR1 is LNHDA and CDR2 is SQIVND in the germline V gene (reference sequence). V was pared by 5 bases and J by 0 bases, with 8 bases of the junction left unmatched. The CDR3 length is 16 residues. In DNA, the CDR3 is TGTGCCAGTAGTCGGGACAGGACCCTAGCTAACTATGGCTACACCTTC. Its protein is CASSRDRTLANYGYTF.

The CDR3 loop is CASSETGRNTGELFF. CDR3 nucleotide sequence: TGCGCCAGCAGTGAGACCGGACGGAACACCGGGGAGCTGTTTTTT. This sequence joins TRBV10-2 and TRBJ2-2; D is ambiguous. Germline CDR1 WSHSY, CDR2 SAAADI. Trimming pared 2 bases from V and 1 base from J, leaving 8 bases between. The CDR3 runs 15 residues.

This clonotype was found once. V gene TRBV6-4 combines with J gene TRBJ2-5; TRBD1 matches at 7 bases. This CDR3 has 14 residues. V gave up 8 bases and J gave up 5 bases; unmatched junction bases: 11. The germline V gene has CDR1 MRHNA and CDR2 SNTAGT. The CDR3 sequence is CASGTADTGETQYF. The DNA of the CDR3 is TGTGCCAGCGGGACAGCCGACACCGGGGAGACCCAGTACTTC.

The chain has TRBV9 and TRBJ2-3; tentative D call: TRBD2 (5 bases). This CDR3 contains 14 residues. Germline CDR1 and CDR2: SGDLS and YYNGEE. V lost 6 bases, J lost 2 bases, and 13 bases lay in between. The CDR3 DNA reads TGTGCCAGCACCGCCTCGCTAGCCACAGATACGCAGTATTTT. It encodes CASTASLATDTQYF.